Shown below are 26 T cell receptor beta chains from a single sample sequenced in a study of regulatory T cells in long-lasting Graves disease. Specified time point: persistent/refractory GD, antithyroid drugs over 5 years with positive TRAb. There was RNA extracted from PBMCs, and the TCR library was made from it. Libraries of TCR beta came from iRepertoire HTBI primers plus Arm-PCR of CDR3 regions. TCRdb analysed the multiplex PCR reads with MiXCR anew, one entry per CDR3 protein. The sample lists 310,000 or so distinct CDR3 sequences, roughly a fifth occurring once. The source material was peripheral blood mononuclear cells (PBMCs), sampled when the disease was refractory, from a patient treated with antithyroid drugs. All receptors come from a female donor with Graves disease.

The table lists this clonotype with many counts. This chain joins TRBV11-1 and TRBJ2-5; D is ambiguous. CDR1 is SGHAT and CDR2 is FQDESV in the germline V gene (reference sequence). Trimming cost V 0 bases and J 4 bases, with 3 bases left between them. This CDR3 contains 12 residues. The CDR3 DNA is TGTGCCAGCAGCTTAGCGGGAGAGACCCAGTACTTC. As protein: CASSLAGETQYF.

This clonotype was detected a few times. The chain recombines TRBV6-1 with TRBJ2-2, with TRBD1 identical over 10 bases. The CDR3 contains 19 residues. With V trimmed by 7 bases and J by 5 bases, 19 bases remained unmatched. In germline, CDR1 is MNHNS, CDR2 SASEGT. The CDR3 DNA reads TGTGCCAGCAACCACGGACAGGGGGTTATAGGAACGGTTACCGGGGAGCTGTTTTTT. It yields the protein CASNHGQGVIGTVTGELFF.

This rearrangement joins TRBV18 to TRBJ2-3; possible D gene TRBD1, 5 bases. The J call may be mistaken, given a closer DNA end match to TRBJ2-5. Looked up from germline, CDR1 is KGHSH and CDR2 is LQKENI. The CDR3 has 14 amino acids. The CDR3 spells CASSPGRGGETQYF. CDR3 nucleotides: TGTGCCAGCTCACCAGGAAGGGGTGGAGAGACCCAGTACTTC.

This rearrangement joins TRBV20-1 to TRBJ2-1, with TRBD2 identical over 7 bases. The V gene end was trimmed by 6 bases and the J gene end by 2 bases; junction bases not matched to a gene: 10. The CDR3 covers 15 residues. Germline CDR1 DFQATT, CDR2 SNEGSKA (reference sequence). CDR3 loop: CSARDYPTTYNEQFF. As DNA, the CDR3 is TGCAGTGCCCGGGACTATCCTACAACCTACAATGAGCAGTTCTTC.

This clonotype has ten or more counts. The chain carries TRBV7-2 and TRBJ1-4; D not resolved. CDR1 is SGHTA, CDR2 FQGNSA, per germline. The CDR3 runs to 13 residues. Trimming took 5 bases from V and 4 from J, leaving 8 bases between them. CDR3 in amino acids: CASSRDVNEKLFF. The CDR3 DNA reads as TGTGCCAGCAGCCGGGATGTTAATGAAAAACTGTTTTTT.

The J gene is TRBJ2-6, the V gene TRBV20-1; maybe TRBD1 (5 bases). Germline lookup yields CDR1 DFQATT and CDR2 SNEGSKA (reference sequence). There are 16 residues in the CDR3. The V end lost 6 bases, the J end lost 0 bases, and 15 bases lay between the germline ends. The CDR3 spells CSAPLRAYSGANVLTF. CDR3 nucleotide sequence: TGCAGTGCCCCCCTCAGGGCCTACTCTGGGGCCAACGTCCTGACTTTC.

Ten or more counts support this clonotype. This chain links TRBV7-6 with TRBJ2-5; D is tentatively TRBD1 or TRBD2 (6 bases each). Trimming cost V 1 base and J 5 bases, with 14 bases left between them. CDR3 length: 15 residues. Per germline, CDR1 SGHVS and CDR2 FNYEAQ. In DNA form, the CDR3 reads TGTGCCAGCAGCTTAGAGGGGGGAGCGGTGGAGACCCAGTACTTC. Protein: CASSLEGGAVETQYF.

In its sample, this clonotype was seen many times. One junction end does not reproduce the germline sequence, and a read error may be involved. V is TRBV27 and J is TRBJ2-7; no definite D call. The length of the CDR3 is 14 residues. Germline-derived CDR1 and CDR2 are MNHEY and SMNVEV (reference sequence). This chain's CDR3 is CASSISPVGDEQYF. The DNA for the CDR3 is TGTGCCAGCAGTATATCCCCCGTGGGCGACGAGCAGTACTTC.

This clonotype was detected ten times or more. V and J are TRBV10-3 and TRBJ1-2, with D hard to call. The CDR3 has 12 amino acids. The V gene lost 4 bases and the J gene lost 7 bases, with 10 bases spanning the gap. CDR1 and CDR2 (germline): ENHRY, SYGVKD. The CDR3, as DNA: TGTGCCATCAGTGTCGAGTCGGGTGGCTACACCTTC. Its protein is CAISVESGGYTF.

This chain uses TRBV5-5 with TRBJ2-5, with 7 bases fitting TRBD2. This CDR3 is 14 amino acids long. Per germline, CDR1 SGHKS and CDR2 YYEKEE (reference sequence). Losses at the gene ends were 0 bases for V and 5 bases for J; bases not matched to a gene: 4. CDR3 amino acids: CASSLASGRETQYF. The DNA for the CDR3 is TGTGCCAGCAGCTTGGCCTCCGGGAGGGAGACCCAGTACTTC. The full variable domain, completed using reference TRBV5-5 and TRBJ2-5, is DAGVTQSPTHLIKTRGQQVTLRCSPISGHKSVSWYQQVLGQGPQFIFQYYEKEERGRGNFPDRFSARQFPNYSSELNVNALLLGDSALYLCASSLASGRETQYFGPGTRLLVL.

This clonotype turned up a few times. V and J are TRBV20-1 and TRBJ1-1; possible D gene TRBD1, 5 bases. The CDR3 consists of 13 residues. Germline CDR1 is DFQATT and CDR2 is SNEGSKA (reference sequence). Trimming took off 1 base at V and 6 bases at J, with 12 bases between the two ends. The CDR3 reads CSARVLQAAEAFF. CDR3 DNA sequence: TGCAGTGCTAGAGTTCTACAGGCAGCTGAAGCTTTCTTT.

The chain employs TRBV27 and TRBJ2-7, with a tentative D call TRBD1 (6 bases). The CDR3 is 14 residues long. CDR1 is MNHEY, CDR2 SMNVEV, per germline (reference sequence). Trimming took off 6 bases at V and 3 bases at J, with 15 bases between the two ends. The CDR3 nucleotides read TGTGCCAGCAGACCAGACCGGGACAACTACGAGCAGTACTTC. Protein product: CASRPDRDNYEQYF.

The chain combines TRBV19 with TRBJ1-1; D is ambiguous. Trimming removed 7 bases at V and 0 bases at J, with 12 bases between. Per the germline V gene, CDR1 is LNHDA and CDR2 is SQIVND (reference sequence). This CDR3 contains 14 residues. Here the CDR3 reads CASTPEIVNTEAFF. The CDR3 nucleotides are TGTGCCAGTACCCCAGAGATTGTGAACACTGAAGCTTTCTTT.

This clonotype was counted only a few times. The CDR3 sequence is CASSLAGVGTGGFF. For the CDR3, the DNA is TGTGCCAGCAGTTTAGCTGGGGTTGGGACAGGTGGTTTCTTT. This sequence joins TRBV12-3 or TRBV12-4 and TRBJ1-1; 8 nucleotides line up with TRBD1. V lost 0 bases, J lost 13 bases, and 10 bases stayed unmatched. The CDR3 covers 14 residues.

This clonotype turned up a few times. The CDR3 nucleotides are TGCAGTGCTACCTCGAGGTTTGAGACCCAGTACTTC. Amino acids: CSATSRFETQYF. This chain links TRBV20-1 with TRBJ2-5; D not certain. The germline V gene encodes CDR1 DFQATT and CDR2 SNEGSKA (reference sequence). Trimming cost V 4 bases and J 5 bases, with 11 bases left between them. The CDR3 has 12 residues.

This chain joins TRBV6-2 or TRBV6-3 and TRBJ1-1; 8 nucleotides agree with TRBD1. The CDR3 extends over 15 amino acids. Germline V gene sequence: CDR1 MNHEY, CDR2 SVGEGT. The V gene end was trimmed by 6 bases and the J gene end by 3 bases; junction bases not matched to a gene: 9. CDR3 in amino acids: CASSPVQGGYTEAFF. The DNA for the CDR3 is TGTGCCAGCAGCCCTGTACAGGGGGGCTACACTGAAGCTTTCTTT.

This clonotype was detected a few times. The V gene is TRBV20-1, the J gene TRBJ2-4; 11 nucleotides align to TRBD2. This CDR3 is 19 amino acids long. The ends lost 6 bases at V and 0 bases at J; junction bases unmatched: 16. Germline CDR1 DFQATT, CDR2 SNEGSKA (reference sequence). The CDR3 DNA reads as TGCAGTGCCCTCCCGGGACTAGCGGAGAAAATACTAGCCAAAAACATTCAGTACTTC. It is translated as CSALPGLAEKILAKNIQYF.

V is TRBV5-1 and J is TRBJ2-3; 10 nucleotides line up with TRBD2. J gave up 0 bases and V 1 base, and 5 bases lay outside the gene matches. There are 17 residues in the CDR3. The germline CDR1 and CDR2 sequences are SGHRS and YFSETQ. The CDR3 reads CASSLPSGSGSTDTQYF. The CDR3 region has the DNA TGCGCCAGCAGCTTGCCTAGCGGGAGCGGGAGCACAGATACGCAGTATTTT. Combining the CDR3 with reference TRBV5-1 and TRBJ2-3 gives the whole variable domain KAGVTQTPRYLIKTRGQQVTLSCSPISGHRSVSWYQQTPGQGLQFLFEYFSETQRNKGNFPGRFSGRQFSNSRSEMNVSTLELGDSALYLCASSLPSGSGSTDTQYFGPGTRLTVL.

The gene calls are TRBV6-2 or TRBV6-3 and TRBJ2-5; TRBD1 is a possible D gene (6 bases). Germline values: CDR1 MNHEY, CDR2 SVGEGT. The CDR3 runs to 15 residues. V shed 5 bases and J shed 1 base, with 14 bases lying between them. The CDR3 DNA reads as TGTGCCAGCAGTAGGGGACAAGAAATCCAAGAGACCCAGTACTTC. Its translation: CASSRGQEIQETQYF.

The chain has TRBV19 and TRBJ2-5; 8 bases are a match to TRBD1. V was clipped by 1 base and J by 2 bases; unmatched bases: 6. Germline CDR1 is LNHDA and CDR2 is SQIVND (reference sequence). The CDR3 runs 16 residues. In DNA, the CDR3 is TGTGCCAGTAGTATAGGACAGGGGACAACGCAAGAGACCCAGTACTTC. Translating it yields CASSIGQGTTQETQYF.

This clonotype came up a few times. The genes are TRBV20-1 and TRBJ1-4; D might be TRBD1 (5 bases). The germline V gene encodes CDR1 DFQATT and CDR2 SNEGSKA (reference sequence). The V gene lost 5 bases and the J gene lost 0 bases, with 16 bases spanning the gap. CDR3 length equals 16 residues. CDR3 loop: CSALLLRDTTNEKLFF. The CDR3 DNA sequence: TGCAGTGCTTTACTTCTCAGGGATACAACTAATGAAAAACTGTTTTTT.

In this sample, this clonotype turned up a few times. The J gene is TRBJ1-4, the V gene TRBV6-1, with D hard to call. Germline CDR1 MNHNS, CDR2 SASEGT. The CDR3 runs 14 residues. V was pared by 3 bases and J by 0 bases, with 5 bases between. The CDR3 DNA sequence: TGTGCCAGCAGTGAGTCAGCAACTAATGAAAAACTGTTTTTT. Translating gives CASSESATNEKLFF.

The chain employs TRBV4-3 and TRBJ2-7; 9 bases match TRBD1. V dropped 0 bases and J dropped 3; count of bases not matched to a gene: 6. The CDR3 is made up of 16 amino acids. Germline CDR1 LGHNA, CDR2 YSLEER. As DNA, the CDR3 is TGCGCCAGCAGCCAAGAATGGGGGACAGGGAGCTACGAGCAGTACTTC. It codes for CASSQEWGTGSYEQYF.

This clonotype was detected ten times or more. The chain has TRBV12-3 or TRBV12-4 and TRBJ1-4; possible D gene TRBD1, 5 bases. The CDR3 covers 14 residues. Trimming took 4 bases from V and 8 from J, leaving 14 bases between them. The CDR3, as DNA: TGTGCCAGCAGTTCCGACTTCGGGGGGGAAAAACTGTTTTTT. Translated, it gives CASSSDFGGEKLFF.

This clonotype has a count of ten or more. The rearrangement links TRBV12-3 or TRBV12-4 to TRBJ2-7, with D hard to call. This CDR3 is built from 13 residues. V was clipped by 5 bases and J by 5 bases, with 13 bases between them. The DNA of the CDR3 is TGTGCCAGCAGTAACCCCCTAGAGGACGAGCAGTACTTC. Its protein is CASSNPLEDEQYF.

This clonotype was detected many times. The chain uses TRBV15 and TRBJ1-1; the D gene is possibly TRBD1 (5 bases). V was pared by 0 bases and J by 5 bases, with 10 bases between. CDR3 length equals 14 residues. Per the germline V gene, CDR1 is LNHNV and CDR2 is YYDKDF (reference sequence). CDR3 in DNA: TGTGCCACCAGCAGAGATCGGGGGGAAACTGAAGCTTTCTTT. It translates to CATSRDRGETEAFF.